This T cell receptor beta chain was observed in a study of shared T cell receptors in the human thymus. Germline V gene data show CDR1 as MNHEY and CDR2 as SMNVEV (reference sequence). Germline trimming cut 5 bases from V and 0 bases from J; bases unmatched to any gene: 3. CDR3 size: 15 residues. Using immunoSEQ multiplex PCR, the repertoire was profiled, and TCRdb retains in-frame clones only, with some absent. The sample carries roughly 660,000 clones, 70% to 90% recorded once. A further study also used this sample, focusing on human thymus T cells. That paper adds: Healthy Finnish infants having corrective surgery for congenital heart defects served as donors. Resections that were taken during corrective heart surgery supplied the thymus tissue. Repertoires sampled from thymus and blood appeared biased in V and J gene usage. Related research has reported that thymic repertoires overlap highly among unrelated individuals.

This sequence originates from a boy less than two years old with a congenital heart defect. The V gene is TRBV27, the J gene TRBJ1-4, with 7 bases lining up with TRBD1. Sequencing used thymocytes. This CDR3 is CASSTGTATNEKLFF. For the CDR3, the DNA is TGTGCCAGCAGTACCGGGACAGCAACTAATGAAAAACTGTTTTTT.